A selection of T cell receptor beta chains follows, all from one sample in a study of identical twins. Each CDR3 protein is one row after TCRdb ran MiXCR on the 5' RACE reads. The table includes approximately 240,000 distinct CDR3 sequences, 11% to 15% detected once. Specimen: memory (CD45RO+) T cells sorted from blood. Every receptor here comes from a woman under 30 in good health. CDR3s include the opening cysteine and the closing phenylalanine or tryptophan. D genes are given only for firm matches. Only part of the rows carry a size: once, few, many, or a class if the clone is expanded.

V gene: TRBV6-1
J gene: TRBJ2-3
D gene: TRBD2
clone size: NA
CDR3 length: 17
CDR3 DNA: TGTGCCAGCAGTCGTCCCACTGTTAGCGGGCGCACAGATACGCAGTATTTT
CDR3 protein: CASSRPTVSGRTDTQYF

V gene: TRBV7-9
J gene: TRBJ2-5
D gene: NA
clone size: NA
CDR3 length: 14
CDR3 DNA: TGTGCCAGCAGCTTACAGGGAACCCAAGAGACCCAGTACTTC
CDR3 protein: CASSLQGTQETQYF

V gene: TRBV10-3
J gene: TRBJ2-3
D gene: TRBD2
clone size: few
CDR3 length: 15
CDR3 DNA: TGTGCCATCAGTGGACTAGCGGGCCCGACAGATACGCAGTATTTT
CDR3 protein: CAISGLAGPTDTQYF

V gene: TRBV14
J gene: TRBJ1-1
D gene: NA
clone size: NA
CDR3 length: 14
CDR3 DNA: TGTGCCAGCAGCCAAGTGGGGACTAGGACTGAAGCTTTCTTT
CDR3 protein: CASSQVGTRTEAFF

V gene: TRBV6-5
J gene: TRBJ2-1
D gene: TRBD2
clone size: few
CDR3 length: 16
CDR3 DNA: TGTGCCAGCAGTTACTCCGGTGGGACTAGCGGGAGGGGGGTGTTCTTC
CDR3 protein: CASSYSGGTSGRGVFF

V gene: TRBV7-2
J gene: TRBJ2-3
D gene: NA
clone size: many
CDR3 length: 14
CDR3 DNA: TGTGCCAGCAGCCACCCGGGGCCAGGGGATACGCAGTATTTT
CDR3 protein: CASSHPGPGDTQYF

V gene: TRBV3-1
J gene: TRBJ2-3
D gene: NA
clone size: many
CDR3 length: 16
CDR3 DNA: TGTGCCAGCAGCCAAGACGACTCGGGAGCAACAGATACGCAGTATTTT
CDR3 protein: CASSQDDSGATDTQYF

V gene: TRBV20-1
J gene: TRBJ2-2
D gene: NA
clone size: NA
CDR3 length: 13
CDR3 DNA: TGCAGTGCTAGAGATCTTCGCACCGGGGAGCTGTTTTTT
CDR3 protein: CSARDLRTGELFF

V gene: TRBV20-1
J gene: TRBJ2-7
D gene: NA
clone size: NA
CDR3 length: 15
CDR3 DNA: TGCAGTGCTAGTAACGGCGGTTCTATAAACAATGAGCAGTACTTC
CDR3 protein: CSASNGGSINNEQYF

V gene: TRBV20-1
J gene: TRBJ1-1
D gene: NA
clone size: NA
CDR3 length: 12
CDR3 DNA: TGCAGTGCTGTAGACAAGAACACTGAAGCTTTCTTT
CDR3 protein: CSAVDKNTEAFF

V gene: TRBV4-3
J gene: TRBJ2-1
D gene: NA
clone size: NA
CDR3 length: 16
CDR3 DNA: TGCGCCAGCAGCCAAGGTGGGAGAAGATCCTACAATGAGCAGTTCTTC
CDR3 protein: CASSQGGRRSYNEQFF

V gene: TRBV30
J gene: TRBJ1-2
D gene: NA
clone size: few
CDR3 length: 13
CDR3 DNA: TGTGCCTGGAGCGCAGGCGTTCACTATGGCTACACCTTC
CDR3 protein: CAWSAGVHYGYTF

V gene: TRBV5-1
J gene: TRBJ2-3
D gene: NA
clone size: few
CDR3 length: 15
CDR3 DNA: TGCGCCAGCAGCTTGGCAGGGATTGGCACAGATACGCAGTATTTT
CDR3 protein: CASSLAGIGTDTQYF

V gene: TRBV20-1
J gene: TRBJ1-5
D gene: TRBD1
clone size: many
CDR3 length: 15
CDR3 DNA: TGCAGTGCTAGAGATCCACAGGGGATTCATCAGCCCCAGCATTTT
CDR3 protein: CSARDPQGIHQPQHF

V gene: TRBV5-1
J gene: TRBJ2-5
D gene: TRBD1
clone size: NA
CDR3 length: 15
CDR3 DNA: TGCGCCAGCAGCTTGTGGGGACAGGGGCAAGAGACCCAGTACTTC
CDR3 protein: CASSLWGQGQETQYF

V gene: TRBV5-1
J gene: TRBJ1-1
D gene: NA
clone size: many
CDR3 length: 14
CDR3 DNA: TGCGCCAGCAGCTTGACAGGAGAAGACACTGAAGCTTTCTTT
CDR3 protein: CASSLTGEDTEAFF

V gene: TRBV6-1
J gene: TRBJ2-7
D gene: TRBD2
clone size: few
CDR3 length: 15
CDR3 DNA: TGTGCCAGCAGCGAGGGGACTAGCGGGATTTACGAGCAGTACTTC
CDR3 protein: CASSEGTSGIYEQYF

V gene: TRBV9
J gene: TRBJ1-2
D gene: TRBD1
clone size: NA
CDR3 length: 15
CDR3 DNA: TGTGCCAGCAGCGAGGGGACAGGGGTTGGCTATGGCTACACCTTC
CDR3 protein: CASSEGTGVGYGYTF

V gene: TRBV5-1
J gene: TRBJ1-1
D gene: TRBD1
clone size: many
CDR3 length: 15
CDR3 DNA: TGCGCCAGCACGACAGGGGTTTCATTGAACACTGAAGCTTTCTTT
CDR3 protein: CASTTGVSLNTEAFF

V gene: TRBV7-2
J gene: TRBJ1-1
D gene: NA
clone size: many
CDR3 length: 13
CDR3 DNA: TGTGCCAGCAGCCATCAGGGGTTTAGGGAAGCTTTCTTT
CDR3 protein: CASSHQGFREAFF

V gene: TRBV12-3/TRBV12-4
J gene: TRBJ2-7
D gene: TRBD1
clone size: many
CDR3 length: 14
CDR3 DNA: TGTGCCAGCAGACGCGACAGGGTCGGCATCGAGCAGTACTTC
CDR3 protein: CASRRDRVGIEQYF

V gene: TRBV12-3/TRBV12-4
J gene: TRBJ1-3
D gene: NA
clone size: many
CDR3 length: 15
CDR3 DNA: TGTGCCAGCAGTTTCCCGATCGCGGGTGGAAACACCATATATTTT
CDR3 protein: CASSFPIAGGNTIYF

V gene: TRBV5-1
J gene: TRBJ1-1
D gene: NA
clone size: many
CDR3 length: 13
CDR3 DNA: TGCGCCAGCAGCTTCACGGGGGACACTGAAGCTTTCTTT
CDR3 protein: CASSFTGDTEAFF

V gene: TRBV12-3/TRBV12-4
J gene: TRBJ1-2
D gene: NA
clone size: many
CDR3 length: 12
CDR3 DNA: TGTGCCAGCAGTTTCAGTAACTATGGCTACACCTTC
CDR3 protein: CASSFSNYGYTF

V gene: TRBV10-3
J gene: TRBJ1-2
D gene: NA
clone size: few
CDR3 length: 12
CDR3 DNA: TGTGCCATCAGTACCGGACCGGAAGGCTACACCTTC
CDR3 protein: CAISTGPEGYTF

V gene: TRBV7-9
J gene: TRBJ1-1
D gene: NA
clone size: NA
CDR3 length: 13
CDR3 DNA: TGTGCCAGCAGCTACGATGGGACGGGTGGAGCTTTCTTT
CDR3 protein: CASSYDGTGGAFF

V gene: TRBV4-3
J gene: TRBJ2-3
D gene: NA
clone size: NA
CDR3 length: 15
CDR3 DNA: TGCGCCAGCAGCCAAGATCTGGCAAATTCAGATACGCAGTATTTT
CDR3 protein: CASSQDLANSDTQYF

V gene: TRBV7-3
J gene: TRBJ2-3
D gene: NA
clone size: NA
CDR3 length: 14
CDR3 DNA: TGTGCCACCTCAGGGGTGGGCCTCACAGATACGCAGTATTTT
CDR3 protein: CATSGVGLTDTQYF

V gene: TRBV13
J gene: TRBJ2-5
D gene: TRBD2
clone size: few
CDR3 length: 22
CDR3 DNA: TGTGCCAGCAGCCGAAACCGCCGGGGGGCGGGGGGGAATCCCCGGTACCAAGAGACCCAGTACTTC
CDR3 protein: CASSRNRRGAGGNPRYQETQYF

V gene: TRBV5-6
J gene: TRBJ1-5
D gene: NA
clone size: many
CDR3 length: 14
CDR3 DNA: TGTGCCAGCAGCTTAAAGACAGCGCAACAGCCCCAGCATTTT
CDR3 protein: CASSLKTAQQPQHF

V gene: TRBV5-6
J gene: TRBJ2-4
D gene: NA
clone size: few
CDR3 length: 16
CDR3 DNA: TGTGCCAGCAGCTTAAGACCCCCGCGACCCAAAAACATTCAGTACTTC
CDR3 protein: CASSLRPPRPKNIQYF

V gene: TRBV9
J gene: TRBJ1-2
D gene: TRBD1
clone size: NA
CDR3 length: 16
CDR3 DNA: TGTGCCAGCAGCGTAGCTTCCGGGACAGGGGTTAGGGGCTACACCTTC
CDR3 protein: CASSVASGTGVRGYTF

V gene: TRBV5-1
J gene: TRBJ1-2
D gene: NA
clone size: few
CDR3 length: 14
CDR3 DNA: TGCGCCAGCAGCCGGGGCGGGGAGGACTATGGCTACACCTTC
CDR3 protein: CASSRGGEDYGYTF

V gene: TRBV30
J gene: TRBJ1-2
D gene: NA
clone size: few
CDR3 length: 11
CDR3 DNA: TGTGCCTGGAGTCCCAGGGTTGGCTACACCTTC
CDR3 protein: CAWSPRVGYTF

V gene: TRBV7-9
J gene: TRBJ2-7
D gene: TRBD2
clone size: few
CDR3 length: 16
CDR3 DNA: TGTGCCAGCAGCAAAGGGACTAGCGGGGTCTCCTACGAGCAGTACTTC
CDR3 protein: CASSKGTSGVSYEQYF

V gene: TRBV20-1
J gene: TRBJ2-3
D gene: NA
clone size: NA
CDR3 length: 13
CDR3 DNA: TGCAGTGCACAGGTCCCCCACACAGATACGCAGTATTTT
CDR3 protein: CSAQVPHTDTQYF

V gene: TRBV19
J gene: TRBJ2-1
D gene: NA
clone size: few
CDR3 length: 15
CDR3 DNA: TGTGCCAGTTCCAAGACCCAAGCAGTCTACAATGAGCAGTTCTTC
CDR3 protein: CASSKTQAVYNEQFF

V gene: TRBV10-3
J gene: TRBJ2-3
D gene: TRBD2
clone size: few
CDR3 length: 16
CDR3 DNA: TGTGCCATCAGGCGAACTAGCGGGGGCGGGGCAGATACGCAGTATTTT
CDR3 protein: CAIRRTSGGGADTQYF